Sequencing of this T cell receptor beta chain was carried out in a study of technical replicates of blood from a few donors. Assay used: immunoSEQ multiplex PCR; TCRdb lists only in-frame clones, some missing. The table records about 15,000 clones, approximately 81% of them present only once. Germline loops: CDR1 SGHNT, CDR2 YENEEA. V dropped 5 bases and J dropped 4 bases, with 26 bases sitting between them. There are 18 residues in the CDR3. The gene calls are TRBV11-3 and TRBJ2-5; maybe TRBD2 (5 bases). The source material was PBMCs. The clonotype originates from a human donor in good health. CDR3 loop: CASSPPTATFRGGETQYF. CDR3 coding DNA: TGTGCCAGCAGCCCCCCCACGGCCACTTTTCGAGGAGGAGAGACCCAGTACTTC.